This T cell receptor beta chain was identified during a study of blood T cell repertoires in COVID-19. Study-level information: Sources were T cells, B-cell-depleted T cells, or PBMCs; the material itself was cDNA or gDNA.

Germline V lookup: CDR1 SGHDN, CDR2 FVKESK. The CDR3 extends over 16 amino acids. The V end was cut by 1 base, the J end by 2 bases, with 9 bases between. Sequenced by immunoSEQ multiplex PCR; TCRdb stores in-frame clones only, minus some. Of roughly 370,000 clones listed, around 87% were seen once; the top ten hold about 9.4%. In Cohort 3, a recovered donor had either two negative PCRs, clearance, or symptom resolution. The chain is built from TRBV14 and TRBJ1-6; no definite D call. Sequenced: PBMCs or T cells enriched from blood (not recorded which). This sequence originates from a woman between 45 and 60 years old who had recovered from COVID-19. CDR3 region: CASSQVRGAYNSPLHF. Written as DNA, the CDR3 is TGTGCCAGCAGCCAAGTTCGGGGTGCCTATAATTCACCCCTCCACTTT.